These T cell receptor beta chains were read from a single sample in a study of cytomegalovirus exposure and HLA in healthy donors. Method: immunoSEQ multiplex PCR; TCRdb's copy keeps in-frame clones and lacks some. The sample lists 150,000 to 200,000 clones, more than 75% seen once, with 6% to 8% in the top ten. Sequencing was carried out using PBMCs. Receptors originate from a man aged 25 to 40 in good health and CMV-seropositive. Both conserved end residues are part of each CDR3. The order of the fields is D gene, clone size, V gene, J gene, CDR3 length, CDR3 DNA, CDR3 protein. D genes are given only for firm matches. Not every row has a clone size; where given, it reads once, few, many or a size class.

D gene: TRBD2; clone size: NA; V gene: TRBV7-2; J gene: TRBJ2-5; CDR3 length: 13; CDR3 DNA: TGTGCCAGCAGCAGGACTAGCGGGGAGACCCAGTACTTC; CDR3 protein: CASSRTSGETQYF
D gene: TRBD1; clone size: NA; V gene: TRBV28; J gene: TRBJ2-5; CDR3 length: 14; CDR3 DNA: TGCCCCACGCCCCAACACAGGGGGCAGGAGACCCAGTACTTC; CDR3 protein: CPTPQHRGQETQYF
D gene: NA; clone size: once; V gene: TRBV7-6; J gene: TRBJ2-7; CDR3 length: 13; CDR3 DNA: TGTGCCAGCAGCTTAGGGATTGCCTACGAGCAGTACTTC; CDR3 protein: CASSLGIAYEQYF
D gene: NA; clone size: NA; V gene: TRBV6-6; J gene: TRBJ1-2; CDR3 length: 13; CDR3 DNA: TGTGCCAGCAGTTACGGCGGAGGTCCTATGCCCACCTTC; CDR3 protein: CASSYGGGPMPTF
D gene: TRBD2; clone size: NA; V gene: TRBV7-2; J gene: TRBJ2-3; CDR3 length: 15; CDR3 DNA: TGTGCCAGCAGCTTATCTAGCGGCCGCACAGATACGCAGTATTTT; CDR3 protein: CASSLSSGRTDTQYF
D gene: TRBD1; clone size: NA; V gene: TRBV27; J gene: TRBJ1-5; CDR3 length: 17; CDR3 DNA: TGTGCCAGCAGTTTAGCCGGGGGGACAGCGCCGAATCAGCCCCAGCATTTT; CDR3 protein: CASSLAGGTAPNQPQHF
D gene: NA; clone size: NA; V gene: TRBV11-3; J gene: TRBJ2-5; CDR3 length: 12; CDR3 DNA: TGTGCCAGCAGCTTAGGGGTGGAGACCCAGTACTTC; CDR3 protein: CASSLGVETQYF
D gene: TRBD1; clone size: few; V gene: TRBV7-3; J gene: TRBJ2-1; CDR3 length: 15; CDR3 DNA: TGTGCCAGCAGCTCGCCGGGACAGGTTATCAATGAGCAGTTCTTC; CDR3 protein: CASSSPGQVINEQFF
D gene: TRBD1; clone size: NA; V gene: TRBV6-1; J gene: TRBJ1-4; CDR3 length: 13; CDR3 DNA: TGTGCCAGCAGTAACAGGGGGGATGAAAAACTGTTTTTT; CDR3 protein: CASSNRGDEKLFF
D gene: TRBD1; clone size: NA; V gene: TRBV4-1; J gene: TRBJ1-5; CDR3 length: 16; CDR3 DNA: TGCGCCAGCAGCCATCCTGGGACAGGGGGCAATCAGCCCCAGCATTTT; CDR3 protein: CASSHPGTGGNQPQHF
D gene: TRBD2; clone size: NA; V gene: TRBV7-7; J gene: TRBJ2-5; CDR3 length: 14; CDR3 DNA: TGTGCTAGCAGCTTGACTAGCGGACAAGAGACCCAGTACTTC; CDR3 protein: CASSLTSGQETQYF
D gene: NA; clone size: NA; V gene: TRBV6-5; J gene: TRBJ2-5; CDR3 length: 15; CDR3 DNA: TGTGCCAGCAGTTACGGGGACAATTTGCAAGAGACCCAGTACTTC; CDR3 protein: CASSYGDNLQETQYF
D gene: NA; clone size: NA; V gene: TRBV27; J gene: TRBJ2-3; CDR3 length: 14; CDR3 DNA: TGTGCCAGCAGTGGGGGGTGGGGAACAGATACGCAGTATTTT; CDR3 protein: CASSGGWGTDTQYF
D gene: NA; clone size: NA; V gene: TRBV7-2; J gene: TRBJ2-2; CDR3 length: 16; CDR3 DNA: TGTGCCAGCAGCTCGCTACTTAGGTCGAACACCGGGGAGCTGTTTTTT; CDR3 protein: CASSSLLRSNTGELFF
D gene: NA; clone size: NA; V gene: TRBV18; J gene: TRBJ2-7; CDR3 length: 13; CDR3 DNA: TGTGCCAGCTCACCTACAGGGCGATACGAGCAGTACTTC; CDR3 protein: CASSPTGRYEQYF
D gene: NA; clone size: NA; V gene: TRBV7-9; J gene: TRBJ2-1; CDR3 length: 16; CDR3 DNA: TGTGCCAGCAGCTTGAGTTCTAACCCACCCTACAATGAGCAGTTCTTC; CDR3 protein: CASSLSSNPPYNEQFF
D gene: TRBD1; clone size: NA; V gene: TRBV28; J gene: TRBJ1-2; CDR3 length: 15; CDR3 DNA: TGTGCCAGCAGTTTGGCCGTCGACAGGGCCTATGGCTACACCTTC; CDR3 protein: CASSLAVDRAYGYTF
D gene: NA; clone size: NA; V gene: TRBV4-2; J gene: TRBJ2-5; CDR3 length: 16; CDR3 DNA: TGTGCCAGCAGCCAATCAAACGAGGGGAGTAGAGAGACCCAGTACTTC; CDR3 protein: CASSQSNEGSRETQYF
D gene: NA; clone size: NA; V gene: TRBV6-5; J gene: TRBJ2-7; CDR3 length: 14; CDR3 DNA: TGTGCCAGCAGTTACGGTATGGGTCTCTACGAGCAGTACTTC; CDR3 protein: CASSYGMGLYEQYF
D gene: NA; clone size: NA; V gene: TRBV6-5; J gene: TRBJ2-7; CDR3 length: 15; CDR3 DNA: TGTGCCAGCACCCCGGGGCGCCCTGGGGGATCCGAGCAGTACTTC; CDR3 protein: CASTPGRPGGSEQYF
D gene: TRBD1; clone size: once; V gene: TRBV6-5; J gene: TRBJ2-7; CDR3 length: 13; CDR3 DNA: TGTGCCAGCAGAGACCCAGGGGGTTACGAGCAGTACTTC; CDR3 protein: CASRDPGGYEQYF
D gene: NA; clone size: once; V gene: TRBV10-1; J gene: TRBJ1-5; CDR3 length: 16; CDR3 DNA: TGCGCCAGCAGTGAGGGGCCCGAGGGGAGCAATCAGCCCCAGCATTTT; CDR3 protein: CASSEGPEGSNQPQHF
D gene: TRBD2; clone size: NA; V gene: TRBV7-9; J gene: TRBJ2-7; CDR3 length: 16; CDR3 DNA: TGTGCCAGCAGCTTAGGAGGACTAGCCATCCCCTACGAGCAGTACTTC; CDR3 protein: CASSLGGLAIPYEQYF
D gene: TRBD2; clone size: NA; V gene: TRBV6-5; J gene: TRBJ2-1; CDR3 length: 13; CDR3 DNA: TGTGCCAGCTCTAGCGGGAGGGCTAATGAGCAGTTCTTC; CDR3 protein: CASSSGRANEQFF
D gene: TRBD1; clone size: NA; V gene: TRBV7-9; J gene: TRBJ2-7; CDR3 length: 14; CDR3 DNA: TGTGCCAGCAGCCTGGGGACAGGCATCTACGAGCAGTACTTC; CDR3 protein: CASSLGTGIYEQYF
D gene: NA; clone size: NA; V gene: TRBV7-6; J gene: TRBJ2-2; CDR3 length: 14; CDR3 DNA: TGTGCCAGCAGCTTCCTAGGGGGCACCGGGGAGCTGTTTTTT; CDR3 protein: CASSFLGGTGELFF
D gene: NA; clone size: NA; V gene: TRBV7-9; J gene: TRBJ1-1; CDR3 length: 15; CDR3 DNA: TGTGCCAGCAGTATGTACAGGGCCGTGAACACTGAAGCTTTCTTT; CDR3 protein: CASSMYRAVNTEAFF
D gene: NA; clone size: NA; V gene: TRBV18; J gene: TRBJ2-1; CDR3 length: 12; CDR3 DNA: TGTGCCAGCTCAGCAACGAACAATGAGCAGTTCTTC; CDR3 protein: CASSATNNEQFF
D gene: NA; clone size: NA; V gene: TRBV2; J gene: TRBJ2-3; CDR3 length: 14; CDR3 DNA: TGTGCCAGCAGCGAGGGGATGCGGACAGATACGCAGTATTTT; CDR3 protein: CASSEGMRTDTQYF
D gene: TRBD1; clone size: NA; V gene: TRBV7-9; J gene: TRBJ1-2; CDR3 length: 15; CDR3 DNA: TGTGCCAGCAGCACCTCGGACAGGGGGCTTGAGGGCTACACCTTC; CDR3 protein: CASSTSDRGLEGYTF
D gene: NA; clone size: NA; V gene: TRBV25-1; J gene: TRBJ1-1; CDR3 length: 12; CDR3 DNA: TGTGCCAGCTCGATCCTAGACGCTGAAGCTTTCTTT; CDR3 protein: CASSILDAEAFF
D gene: NA; clone size: NA; V gene: TRBV4-1; J gene: TRBJ1-1; CDR3 length: 14; CDR3 DNA: TGCGCCAGCAGCCTAATCGACAGAGACACTGAAGCTTTCTTT; CDR3 protein: CASSLIDRDTEAFF
D gene: TRBD1; clone size: NA; V gene: TRBV7-2; J gene: TRBJ1-1; CDR3 length: 16; CDR3 DNA: TGTGCCAGCAGCCAAGAGGGGAGGGGGCAGGGCACTGAAGCTTTCTTT; CDR3 protein: CASSQEGRGQGTEAFF
D gene: NA; clone size: NA; V gene: TRBV28; J gene: TRBJ2-7; CDR3 length: 15; CDR3 DNA: TGTGCCAGCAGTTTAGGGGCTGTCGGCTCCTACGAGCAGTACTTC; CDR3 protein: CASSLGAVGSYEQYF
D gene: TRBD2; clone size: NA; V gene: TRBV6-5; J gene: TRBJ2-5; CDR3 length: 14; CDR3 DNA: TGTGCCAGCAGTTCGCATAGCGGGAGTAAGACCCAGTACTTC; CDR3 protein: CASSSHSGSKTQYF
D gene: NA; clone size: NA; V gene: TRBV18; J gene: TRBJ2-2; CDR3 length: 13; CDR3 DNA: TGTGCCAGCTCACCTTTAAACACCGGGGAGCTGTTTTTT; CDR3 protein: CASSPLNTGELFF
D gene: TRBD2; clone size: once; V gene: TRBV5-1; J gene: TRBJ2-7; CDR3 length: 15; CDR3 DNA: TGCGCCAGCAGCTTGGCCGGCGGGAGGACCTACGAGCAGTACTTC; CDR3 protein: CASSLAGGRTYEQYF
D gene: NA; clone size: NA; V gene: TRBV29-1; J gene: TRBJ2-7; CDR3 length: 11; CDR3 DNA: TGCAGCGTTGGGAATTCCTACGAGCAGTACTTC; CDR3 protein: CSVGNSYEQYF
D gene: NA; clone size: NA; V gene: TRBV2; J gene: TRBJ2-7; CDR3 length: 14; CDR3 DNA: TGTGCCAGCAGGTTTATCGGGGCCTCCTACGAGCAGTACTTC; CDR3 protein: CASRFIGASYEQYF
D gene: NA; clone size: NA; V gene: TRBV6-6; J gene: TRBJ1-5; CDR3 length: 15; CDR3 DNA: TGTGCCAGCAGTTCGTGGGGCGCGAGCAATCAGCCCCAGCATTTT; CDR3 protein: CASSSWGASNQPQHF
D gene: TRBD2; clone size: NA; V gene: TRBV29-1; J gene: TRBJ2-3; CDR3 length: 15; CDR3 DNA: TGCAGCGTTATCCGGTCTAGCGGGAGCACAGATACGCAGTATTTT; CDR3 protein: CSVIRSSGSTDTQYF
D gene: TRBD2; clone size: once; V gene: TRBV6-1; J gene: TRBJ2-1; CDR3 length: 15; CDR3 DNA: TGTGCCAGCAGTCACCGGGACTACGAATACAATGAGCAGTTCTTC; CDR3 protein: CASSHRDYEYNEQFF
D gene: NA; clone size: NA; V gene: TRBV27; J gene: TRBJ2-7; CDR3 length: 14; CDR3 DNA: TGTGCCAGCAGCCTAACCTCGGGCGCCTACGAGCAGTACTTC; CDR3 protein: CASSLTSGAYEQYF
D gene: NA; clone size: NA; V gene: TRBV7-9; J gene: TRBJ1-5; CDR3 length: 13; CDR3 DNA: TGTGCCAGCAGGGAGGCGGGGAATCAGCCCCAGCATTTT; CDR3 protein: CASREAGNQPQHF
D gene: NA; clone size: NA; V gene: TRBV6-1; J gene: TRBJ2-7; CDR3 length: 14; CDR3 DNA: TGTGCCAGCAGTTTCCAGGGGATCCCCTACGAGCAGTACTTC; CDR3 protein: CASSFQGIPYEQYF
D gene: TRBD2; clone size: NA; V gene: TRBV4-3; J gene: TRBJ2-7; CDR3 length: 16; CDR3 DNA: TGCGCCAGCAGCCAGGGACTAGCGGGGGGAACGAGGGAGCAGTACTTC; CDR3 protein: CASSQGLAGGTREQYF
D gene: NA; clone size: NA; V gene: TRBV19; J gene: TRBJ2-3; CDR3 length: 15; CDR3 DNA: TGTGCCAGTAGTATGGTTGGGAATCAGGCAGATACGCAGTATTTT; CDR3 protein: CASSMVGNQADTQYF